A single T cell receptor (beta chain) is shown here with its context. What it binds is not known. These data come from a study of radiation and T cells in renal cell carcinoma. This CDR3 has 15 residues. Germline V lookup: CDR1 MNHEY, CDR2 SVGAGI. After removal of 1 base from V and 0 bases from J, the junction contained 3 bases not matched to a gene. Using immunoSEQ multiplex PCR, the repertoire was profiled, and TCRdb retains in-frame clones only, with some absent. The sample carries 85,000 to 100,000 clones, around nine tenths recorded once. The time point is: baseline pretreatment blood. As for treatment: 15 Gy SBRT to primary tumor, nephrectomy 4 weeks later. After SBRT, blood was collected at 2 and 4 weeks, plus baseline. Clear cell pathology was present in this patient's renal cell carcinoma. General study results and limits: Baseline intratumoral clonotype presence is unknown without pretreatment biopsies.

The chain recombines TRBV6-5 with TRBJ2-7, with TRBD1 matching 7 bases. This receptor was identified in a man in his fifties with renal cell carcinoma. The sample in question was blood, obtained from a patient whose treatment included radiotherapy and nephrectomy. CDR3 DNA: TGTGCCAGCAGTTACTGGACAGGTCCCTCCTACGAGCAGTACTTC. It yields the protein CASSYWTGPSYEQYF.